Sequencing of this TCR beta chain was carried out in a study of liver allograft versus peripheral blood T cells. Study-wide background: Graft-liver T cell receptor repertoires were compared against recipient peripheral blood repertoires. Study-level points and caveats: Repertoires of T cell receptors in liver allografts reportedly differed from peripheral blood repertoires.

Comment on this clonotype: Its antigen is not known.

TCRdb ran MiXCR on the reads and lists one entry per CDR3 protein. The sample gives 4,000 or so distinct CDR3 sequences, around 18% of which show up once; over 15% is in the top ten. Germline CDR1 MNHEY, CDR2 SVGAGI. With 4 bases removed from V and 1 base from J, the gap between germline ends came to 25 bases. CDR3 length: 19 amino acids. The receptor's source is a human patient who had a liver transplant. Some T cells may be the graft donor's. The chain links TRBV6-5 to TRBJ1-1, with D perhaps TRBD1 (6 bases). Here the CDR3 reads CASSSLGGDQGPSNTEAFF. Here the CDR3 DNA reads TGTGCCAGCAGTTCTCTGGGGGGGGACCAGGGGCCCTCGAACACTGAAGCTTTCTTT.